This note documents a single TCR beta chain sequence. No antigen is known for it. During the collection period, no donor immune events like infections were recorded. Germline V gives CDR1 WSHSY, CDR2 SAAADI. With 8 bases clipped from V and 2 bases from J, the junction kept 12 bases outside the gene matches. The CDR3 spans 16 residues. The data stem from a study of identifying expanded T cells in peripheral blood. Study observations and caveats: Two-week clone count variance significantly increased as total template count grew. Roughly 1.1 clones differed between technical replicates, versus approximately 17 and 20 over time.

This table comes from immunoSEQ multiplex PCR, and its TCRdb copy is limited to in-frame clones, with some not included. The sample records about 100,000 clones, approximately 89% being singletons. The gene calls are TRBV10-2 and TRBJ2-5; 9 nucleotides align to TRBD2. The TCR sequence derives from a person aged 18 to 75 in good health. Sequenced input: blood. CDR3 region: CASDLGGLAGQETQYF. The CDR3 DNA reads TGCGCCAGCGACCTAGGGGGGCTAGCGGGACAAGAGACCCAGTACTTC.